This TCR beta chain was recorded in a study of beta chain features in type 1 diabetes. The study's findings and limits: A pattern of fewer insertions and more deletions at VDJ junctions was seen in type 1 diabetes patients.

Reverse transcription of all isolated RNA meant that expressed TCRB transcripts were sequenced. Sequencing used immunoSEQ multiplex PCR; TCRdb keeps in-frame clones, though not all of them. The table records about 140,000 clones, about 7% of them present only once. The V gene end was trimmed by 6 bases and the J gene end by 5 bases; junction bases not matched to a gene: 0. Germline lookup yields CDR1 MNHEY and CDR2 SMNVEV (reference sequence). The CDR3 contains 12 residues. Points on this clone: Its target is unknown.

Every sorted population was more than 98% pure. The source of this sequence is a woman younger than 45 in good health. This chain links TRBV27 with TRBJ1-1, with 10 bases that match TRBD1. Source material: central memory CD4+ T cells from blood. The chain's CDR3 is CASRDRGTEAFF. The CDR3 DNA is TGTGCCAGCAGGGACAGGGGGACTGAAGCTTTCTTT.